Below are 9 T cell receptor beta chains sequenced from a single sample in a study of T cell responses to AZD1222 COVID-19 vaccine. Using immunoSEQ multiplex PCR, the repertoire was profiled, and TCRdb retains in-frame clones only, with some absent. The sample shows approximately 98,000 clones, approximately 89% of them seen only once. The sequences come from peripheral blood, collected on day 0 of MenACWY control vaccination. The origin of the receptors is an adult in good health.

The chain uses TRBV6-5 and TRBJ2-2; D not resolved. Germline V gene data show CDR1 as MNHEY and CDR2 as SVGAGI. This CDR3 is built from 14 residues. Trimming took 6 bases from V and 2 from J, leaving 10 bases between them. The CDR3 region has the DNA TGTGCCAGCAGGCTCGCGGTCAACACCGGGGAGCTGTTTTTT. Translated, it gives CASRLAVNTGELFF.

This chain uses TRBV5-6 with TRBJ2-5; either TRBD1 or TRBD2 may supply D (5 bases each). There are 13 residues in the CDR3. The germline V gene encodes CDR1 SGHDT and CDR2 YYEEEE. V was clipped by 5 bases and J by 5 bases, with 13 bases between them. The CDR3 loop reads CASSYGARETQYF. CDR3 nucleotides: TGTGCCAGCAGTTACGGGGCTAGGGAGACCCAGTACTTC.

The chain links TRBV4-2 to TRBJ1-2; D is possibly TRBD1 (6 bases). Germline values: CDR1 LGHNA, CDR2 YNFKEQ. This CDR3 region has 15 residues. V lost 5 bases and J 8 bases, leaving 21 bases between the germline ends. This chain's CDR3 is CASSKGIQGGAGYTF. The CDR3 DNA follows: TGTGCCAGCAGCAAGGGGATACAGGGAGGAGCCGGCTACACCTTC.

This clone appeared a single time. The sample contains more than one DNA sequence encoding this CDR3. This chain uses TRBV9 with TRBJ2-5; D might be TRBD1 (5 bases). From germline, CDR1 is SGDLS and CDR2 YYNGEE. V gave up 0 bases and J gave up 1 base, with 7 bases separating them. The CDR3 loop spans 14 amino acids. The CDR3 here is CASSVGRGQETQYF. The DNA of the CDR3 is TGTGCCAGCAGCGTAGGAAGGGGCCAAGAGACCCAGTACTTC. Combining the CDR3 with reference TRBV9 and TRBJ2-5 gives the whole variable domain DSGVTQTPKHLITATGQRVTLRCSPRSGDLSVYWYQQSLDQGLQFLIQYYNGEERAKGNILERFSAQQFPDLHSELNLSSLELGDSALYFCASSVGRGQETQYFGPGTRLLVL.

The chain joins TRBV27 to TRBJ2-3; 9 nucleotides align to TRBD2. There are 16 residues in the CDR3. The germline CDR1 and CDR2 sequences are MNHEY and SMNVEV (reference sequence). V was pared by 9 bases and J by 4 bases, with 14 bases of the junction left unmatched. Here the CDR3 reads CASGGRRVAGADTQYF. In nucleotides, the CDR3 is TGTGCCAGTGGAGGACGACGGGTAGCGGGGGCAGATACGCAGTATTTT.

This clone was seen only a few times. CDR3 protein: CAGRPGAANTEAFF. The CDR3 region has the DNA TGTGCCGGAAGACCGGGGGCGGCGAACACTGAAGCTTTCTTT. The V call is TRBV6-5, the J call TRBJ1-1; D possibly corresponds to TRBD1 (6 bases). CDR3 length equals 14 residues. Germline V lookup: CDR1 MNHEY, CDR2 SVGAGI. V lost 11 bases to trimming and J lost 1 base, with 17 bases between them.

This clone was observed a few times. The chain joins TRBV13 to TRBJ2-7; 8 bases are shared with TRBD2. The length of the CDR3 is 13 residues. CDR1 is PRHDT and CDR2 is FYEKMQ in the germline V gene (reference sequence). V trimming: 6 bases; J trimming: 7 bases; junction bases outside the gene matches: 8. The CDR3 region has the DNA TGTGCCAGCAGAACCCTAGCGGGCGTGGAGCAGTACTTC. Encoded protein: CASRTLAGVEQYF.

The table lists this clone with a few counts. The chain has TRBV4-1 and TRBJ2-7; D is perhaps TRBD1 (5 bases). The CDR3 has 15 residues. CDR1 is MGHRA, CDR2 YSYEKL, per germline. V was clipped by 4 bases and J by 3 bases, with 16 bases between them. This chain's CDR3 is CASSPQSNQGYEQYF. In DNA, the CDR3 is TGCGCCAGCAGCCCCCAGTCAAACCAGGGCTACGAGCAGTACTTC.

This clone has only one observation. The rearrangement uses TRBV21-1 and TRBJ1-6; the D call in the table, TRBD1, was not verified against the DNA. TRBV21-1 is a documented pseudogene. This CDR3 contains 14 residues. The CDR3 sequence: CASSPGQGNSPLHF. CDR3 DNA sequence: TGTGCCAGCAGCCCGGGACAGGGAAATTCACCCCTCCACTTT.